This T cell receptor beta chain was found in a study of blood T cell repertoires in COVID-19. Study information: In each case, the material was cDNA or gDNA derived from T cells, B-cell-depleted T cells, or PBMCs.

Cohort allocation depended upon clinical history that participants reported. This clone was observed once. The germline CDR1 and CDR2 sequences are SNHLY and FYNNEI. This CDR3 spans 13 amino acids. V was pared by 10 bases and J by 6 bases, with 8 bases of the junction left unmatched. Authors' methods: Reference gene primer amplification gave estimated nucleated cell counts. Generated by immunoSEQ multiplex PCR, the TCRdb table keeps only in-frame clones and is missing some. That table supplies the V and J calls and clone size; D and trimming were determined from the DNA. The top ten hold approximately 3.5% of the sample, which has around 230,000 clones, about 90% seen once.

This TCR came from a woman aged 40 to 50 with acute COVID-19. Sequencing used PBMCs or T cells enriched from blood (not recorded which). J is TRBJ2-7 and V is TRBV2; 11 bases are a match to TRBD2. CDR3 loop: CATHGTSGREQYF. The CDR3 DNA is TGTGCCACCCACGGGACTAGCGGACGCGAGCAGTACTTC.